The 20 T cell receptor beta chains below were found in one sample sequenced in a study of Ad26.COV2.S vaccination and SARS-CoV-2 variants. The repertoire was sequenced with immunoSEQ multiplex PCR; TCRdb's copy has only in-frame clones and lacks some. Of 250,000 to 300,000 clones in the sample, approximately 89% are singletons; the top ten hold roughly 3.5%. Treatment meaning: some 20 received Ad26.COV2.S at low or high dose, single or two shots; several received placebo; per-sample allocation not given. It was on day 63 after the first vaccine or placebo injection that samples were taken. Sequenced material: peripheral blood, taken in a trial of Ad26.COV2.S vaccine versus placebo. Receptor source: a person between 18 and 65 years old who received the Ad26.COV2.S COVID-19 vaccine or a placebo.

This clone was found once. The V gene is TRBV6-2 or TRBV6-3, the J gene TRBJ1-5; TRBD1 aligns across 9 bases. V was clipped by 2 bases and J by 7 bases; unmatched bases: 6. The CDR3 covers 15 residues. Germline lookup yields CDR1 MNHEY and CDR2 SVGEGT. In nucleotides, the CDR3 is TGTGCCAGCAGTTACGGTTTGACAGGGGGACAGCCCCAGCATTTT. Residues: CASSYGLTGGQPQHF.

This clone appeared once. The chain joins TRBV6-1 to TRBJ2-5; D is uncertain. In germline, CDR1 is MNHNS, CDR2 SASEGT. Trimming pared 2 bases from V and 7 bases from J, leaving 11 bases between. This CDR3 region has 13 residues. CDR3 region: CASSEYSMGTQYF. CDR3 nucleotide sequence: TGTGCCAGCAGTGAATATTCCATGGGGACCCAGTACTTC.

V gene TRBV7-8 combines with J gene TRBJ2-1; TRBD2 aligns across 9 bases. CDR3 size: 15 residues. Germline V lookup: CDR1 SGHVS, CDR2 FQNEAQ. After removal of 4 bases from V and 3 bases from J, the junction contained 4 bases not matched to a gene. CDR3 region: CASSYTSGYYNEQFF. CDR3 in DNA: TGTGCCAGCAGCTACACTAGCGGGTACTACAATGAGCAGTTCTTC.

The CDR3 DNA follows: TGTGCCAGCAGTACACAGGGGAGACTCGGAAACACCATATATTTT. It yields the protein CASSTQGRLGNTIYF. The gene calls are TRBV6-5 and TRBJ1-3; 7 positions agree with TRBD1. The length of the CDR3 is 15 residues. V trimming: 5 bases; J trimming: 4 bases; junction bases outside the gene matches: 8. The germline V gene has CDR1 MNHEY and CDR2 SVGAGI.

V and J are TRBV4-2 and TRBJ2-7; no clear D gene. Germline CDR1 LGHNA, CDR2 YNFKEQ. Trimming cost V 3 bases and J 2 bases, with 26 bases left between them. The CDR3 is made up of 19 amino acids. The CDR3 bases are TGTGCCAGCAGCCACGCCCACCCCCGCTTTGTAGCAATGACCTACGAGCAGTACTTC. Translating gives CASSHAHPRFVAMTYEQYF.

V and J are TRBV7-2 and TRBJ1-2; 7 nucleotides align to TRBD1. This CDR3 contains 16 residues. Per the germline V gene, CDR1 is SGHTA and CDR2 is FQGNSA. With V trimmed by 2 bases and J by 6 bases, 12 bases remained unmatched. In nucleotides, the CDR3 is TGTGCCAGCAGCTTAATGAGCGGGACAGCAACCGATGGCTACACCTTC. Its translation is CASSLMSGTATDGYTF.

The J gene is TRBJ1-4, the V gene TRBV28; TRBD1 is a possible D gene (5 bases). The CDR3 runs 16 residues. The germline V and J ends were trimmed by 1 base and 0 bases, with 9 bases remaining between them. Germline CDR1 is MDHEN and CDR2 is SYDVKM. CDR3 region: CASSLSGGATNEKLFF. Here the CDR3 DNA reads TGTGCCAGCAGTTTATCGGGGGGTGCAACTAATGAAAAACTGTTTTTT. Full variable domain (missing parts from reference TRBV28 and TRBJ1-4): DVKVTQSSRYLVKRTGEKVFLECVQDMDHENMFWYRQDPGLGLRLIYFSYDVKMKEKGDIPEGYSVSREKKERFSLILESASTNQTSMYLCASSLSGGATNEKLFFGSGTQLSVL.

The chain uses TRBV4-1 and TRBJ2-2; D gene uncertain. Germline-derived CDR1 and CDR2 are MGHRA and YSYEKL. The CDR3 covers 16 residues. V was shortened by 1 base and J by 0 bases, with 9 bases between the two germline ends. Here the CDR3 DNA reads TGCGCCAGCAGCCAAGTGCAGAATGCGAACACCGGGGAGCTGTTTTTT. Translated: CASSQVQNANTGELFF.

The rearrangement links TRBV7-2 to TRBJ2-7; weak D call: TRBD1 (6 bases). The CDR3 is 13 amino acids. Germline assignment: CDR1 SGHTA and CDR2 FQGNSA. V was pared by 10 bases and J by 2 bases, with 15 bases between. CDR3 residues: CATKRQATYEQYF. CDR3 nucleotides: TGTGCCACCAAAAGACAGGCAACCTACGAGCAGTACTTC.

The chain carries TRBV5-4 and TRBJ2-1; a possible D gene is TRBD2 (6 bases). V dropped 7 bases and J dropped 8 bases, with 19 bases sitting between them. The germline gives CDR1 SGHNT, CDR2 YYREEE (reference sequence). This CDR3 region has 14 residues. The CDR3 loop reads CASGGNGLSDEQFF. The CDR3 DNA reads TGTGCCAGCGGGGGGAATGGTCTTAGTGATGAGCAGTTCTTC.

The V gene is TRBV19, the J gene TRBJ2-2; D is unresolved. The V end lost 6 bases, the J end lost 1 base, and 12 bases lay between the germline ends. The V gene's germline CDR1 is LNHDA and CDR2 SQIVND (reference sequence). The CDR3 contains 15 residues. Here the CDR3 reads CASRSPERNTGELFF. The CDR3 DNA is TGTGCCAGTAGATCCCCCGAAAGGAACACCGGGGAGCTGTTTTTT. The full variable domain, completed using reference TRBV19 and TRBJ2-2, is DGGITQSPKYLFRKEGQNVTLSCEQNLNHDAMYWYRQDPGQGLRLIYYSQIVNDFQKGDIAEGYSVSREKKESFPLTVTSAQKNPTAFYLCASRSPERNTGELFFGEGSRLTVL.

CDR3 nucleotide sequence: TGTGCCAGCGCCGGGGGCCCATATAGCAATCAGCCCCAGCATTTT. Translation gives CASAGGPYSNQPQHF. The chain uses TRBV9 and TRBJ1-5; D may be TRBD1 (6 bases). This CDR3 is built from 15 residues. The V end was cut by 7 bases, the J end by 0 bases, with 14 bases between. Germline lookup yields CDR1 SGDLS and CDR2 YYNGEE.

The rearrangement links TRBV9 to TRBJ1-1, with a possible D match to TRBD1 (5 bases). CDR1 is SGDLS and CDR2 is YYNGEE in the germline V gene. This CDR3 contains 16 residues. The V gene lost 3 bases and the J gene lost 1 base, with 16 bases spanning the gap. The CDR3 sequence: CASSEARDSRNTEAFF. DNA of the CDR3: TGTGCCAGCAGCGAGGCCCGGGACTCAAGGAACACTGAAGCTTTCTTT.

The V and J genes are TRBV19 and TRBJ1-4; D possibly corresponds to TRBD1 (6 bases). CDR1 is LNHDA and CDR2 is SQIVND in the germline V gene (reference sequence). This CDR3 is 18 amino acids long. The V gene lost 5 bases and the J gene lost 0 bases, with 19 bases spanning the gap. CDR3 loop: CASSLTGLPFSTNEKLFF. DNA for the CDR3: TGTGCCAGTAGTCTAACAGGGCTCCCTTTCTCAACTAATGAAAAACTGTTTTTT.

The chain is built from TRBV6-2 or TRBV6-3 and TRBJ1-1; D is possibly TRBD1 (6 bases). V was cut by 4 bases and J by 5 bases, with 11 bases left in between. CDR3 length: 13 amino acids. Germline V lookup: CDR1 MNHEY, CDR2 SVGEGT. CDR3 coding DNA: TGTGCCAGCAGTTTGGGGGGGCGGACTGAAGCTTTCTTT. Its translation: CASSLGGRTEAFF.

This chain links TRBV7-2 with TRBJ1-2; D might be TRBD1 (5 bases). The CDR3 contains 14 residues. Germline V gene data show CDR1 as SGHTA and CDR2 as FQGNSA. Trimming removed 1 base from V and 5 bases from J, with 11 bases in between. The CDR3 loop is CASSLVGREYGYTF. The CDR3 DNA reads TGTGCCAGCAGCTTAGTAGGCAGGGAATATGGCTACACCTTC.

This chain links TRBV3-1 (or the pseudogene TRBV3-2) with TRBJ2-2; either TRBD1 or TRBD2 may fit D (6 bases each). Germline V CDR1 and CDR2: LGHDT, YNNKEL (reference sequence). The CDR3 length is 15 residues. Trimming pared 0 bases from V and 4 bases from J, leaving 9 bases between. The CDR3 DNA reads TGTGCCAGCAGCCAAGATGGGGGGCTCACCGGGGAGCTGTTTTTT. It encodes CASSQDGGLTGELFF.

The chain has TRBV11-2 and TRBJ2-1, with D unresolved. CDR3 length equals 15 residues. V dropped 4 bases and J dropped 3 bases, with 13 bases sitting between them. Germline V lookup: CDR1 SGHAT, CDR2 FQNNGV. The CDR3 here is CASSSSLDGYNEQFF. The CDR3 nucleotides are TGTGCCAGCAGCTCTAGTCTGGACGGCTACAATGAGCAGTTCTTC.

V usage is TRBV28 and J usage is TRBJ1-2, with D unclear. This CDR3 comprises 13 residues. Trimming removed 10 bases from V and 4 bases from J, with 16 bases in between. CDR1 is MDHEN, CDR2 SYDVKM, per germline. The CDR3 region is CAISTERTYGYTF. The CDR3, as DNA: TGTGCCATCTCGACCGAGCGAACCTATGGCTACACCTTC.

On this clone: This same CDR3 is encoded by further DNA sequences in the sample. CDR3 nucleotides: TGTGCCAGCAGTTTCTATAGCAATCAGCCCCAGCATTTT. Its protein is CASSFYSNQPQHF. The chain is built from TRBV27 and TRBJ1-5; no clear D. Per germline, CDR1 MNHEY and CDR2 SMNVEV (reference sequence). Trimming pared 3 bases from V and 0 bases from J, leaving 3 bases between. The CDR3 covers 13 residues.